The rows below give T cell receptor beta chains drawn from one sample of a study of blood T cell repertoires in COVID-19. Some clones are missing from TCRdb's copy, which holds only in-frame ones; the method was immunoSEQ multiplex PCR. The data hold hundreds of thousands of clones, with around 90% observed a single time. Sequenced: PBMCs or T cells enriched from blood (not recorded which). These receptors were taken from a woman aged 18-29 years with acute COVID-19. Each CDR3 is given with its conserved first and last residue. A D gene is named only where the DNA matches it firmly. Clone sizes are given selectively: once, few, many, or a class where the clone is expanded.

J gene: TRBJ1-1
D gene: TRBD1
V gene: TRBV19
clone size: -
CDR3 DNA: TGTGCCAGTAGTATAGTCCCGACAGGGTGGACTGAAGCTTTCTTT
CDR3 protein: CASSIVPTGWTEAFF

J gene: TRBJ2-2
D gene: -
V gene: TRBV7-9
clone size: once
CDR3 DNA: TGTGCCAGCAGCTCCGCCGTCGGCGGGTACACCGGGGAGCTGTTTTTT
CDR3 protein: CASSSAVGGYTGELFF

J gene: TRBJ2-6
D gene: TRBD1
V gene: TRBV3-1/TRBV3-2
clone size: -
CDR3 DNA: TGTGCCAGCAGCCGCCGACAGGGATTCCGGCCTCTAAGCTCTGGGGCCAACGTCCTGACTTTC
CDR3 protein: CASSRRQGFRPLSSGANVLTF

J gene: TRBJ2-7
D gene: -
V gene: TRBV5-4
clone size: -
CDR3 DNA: TGTGCCAGCAGCTTGGGACTGCTTCCCTACGAGCAGTACTTC
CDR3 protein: CASSLGLLPYEQYF

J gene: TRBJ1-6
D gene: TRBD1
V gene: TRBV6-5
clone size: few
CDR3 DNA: TGTGCCAGCAGTTACTCTACAGGGGGCCCTTCACCCCTCCACTTT
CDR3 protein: CASSYSTGGPSPLHF

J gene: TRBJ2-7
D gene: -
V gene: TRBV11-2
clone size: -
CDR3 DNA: TGTGCCAGCAGTTTCCCACTAGCAAACTACGAGCAGTACTTC
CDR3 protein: CASSFPLANYEQYF

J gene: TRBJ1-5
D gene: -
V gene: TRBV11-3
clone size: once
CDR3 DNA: TGTGCCAGCAGCCCCAAAGCGGGGTGCAGGGGACAGCCCCAGCATTTT
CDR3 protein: CASSPKAGCRGQPQHF

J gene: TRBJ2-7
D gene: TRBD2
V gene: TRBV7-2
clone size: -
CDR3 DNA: TGTGCCAGCAGCTCAACTAGCGGATACGAGCAGTACTTC
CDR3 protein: CASSSTSGYEQYF

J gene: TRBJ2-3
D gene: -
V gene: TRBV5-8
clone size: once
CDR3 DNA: TGTGCCAGCAGATTGTCTAGCACAGATACGCAGTATTTT
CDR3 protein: CASRLSSTDTQYF

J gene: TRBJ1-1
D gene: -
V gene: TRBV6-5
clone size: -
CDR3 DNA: TGTGCCAGCAGTTACGGAAGGAGCACTGAAGCTTTCTTT
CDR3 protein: CASSYGRSTEAFF

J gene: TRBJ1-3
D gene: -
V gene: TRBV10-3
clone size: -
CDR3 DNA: TGTGCCATCAGTGACCTGAGCTCTGGAAACACCATATATTTT
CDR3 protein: CAISDLSSGNTIYF

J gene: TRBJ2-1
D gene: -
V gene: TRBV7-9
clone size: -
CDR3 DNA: TGTGCCAGCAGCTCACTGACTAGTTACTATGAGCAGTTCTTC
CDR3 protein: CASSSLTSYYEQFF

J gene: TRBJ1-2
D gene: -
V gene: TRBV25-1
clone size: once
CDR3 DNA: TGTGCCAGCAGTGATCGTTGGCGGGATGGCTACACCTTC
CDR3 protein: CASSDRWRDGYTF

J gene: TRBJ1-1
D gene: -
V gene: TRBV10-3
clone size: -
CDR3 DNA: TGTGCCATCAGGGGGACACAGACTTCGAACACTGAAGCTTTCTTT
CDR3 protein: CAIRGTQTSNTEAFF

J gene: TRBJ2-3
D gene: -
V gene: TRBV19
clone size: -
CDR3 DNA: TGTGCCAGTAGTGCCTGGACAGTTGGGACAGATACGCAGTATTTT
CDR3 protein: CASSAWTVGTDTQYF

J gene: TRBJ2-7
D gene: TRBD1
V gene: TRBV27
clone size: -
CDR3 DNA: TGTGCCAGCAGTCTAACGGCCGGGACAGTTACCTACGAGCAGTACTTC
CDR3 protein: CASSLTAGTVTYEQYF

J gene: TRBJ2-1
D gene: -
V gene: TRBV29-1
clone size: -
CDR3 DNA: TGCAGCGTTGAAGTCGGGAGCTCCTACAATGAGCAGTTCTTC
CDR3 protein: CSVEVGSSYNEQFF

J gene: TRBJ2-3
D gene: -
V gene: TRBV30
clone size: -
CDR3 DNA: TGTGCCTGGACCCACACCCCCGAAGGCACAGATACGCAGTATTTT
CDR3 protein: CAWTHTPEGTDTQYF

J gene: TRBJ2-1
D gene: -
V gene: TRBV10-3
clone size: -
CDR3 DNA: TGTGCCATCAGTGGGCCCAGGGGTAGTCGCTACAATGAGCAGTTCTTC
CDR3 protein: CAISGPRGSRYNEQFF

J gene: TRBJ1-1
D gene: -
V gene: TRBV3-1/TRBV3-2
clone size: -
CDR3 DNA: TGTGCCAGCAGCTTTCACGAGGGTTGGGCAGCTTTCTTT
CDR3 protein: CASSFHEGWAAFF

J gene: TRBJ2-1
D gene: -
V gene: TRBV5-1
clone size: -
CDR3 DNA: TGCGCCAGCAGCTTACAGGGTAATGAGCAGTTCTTC
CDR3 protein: CASSLQGNEQFF

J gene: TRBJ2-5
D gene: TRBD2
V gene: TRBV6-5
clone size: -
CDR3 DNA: TGTGCCAGCAGACAGTCCATAGCGGGAGTAGAGACCCAGTACTTC
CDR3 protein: CASRQSIAGVETQYF

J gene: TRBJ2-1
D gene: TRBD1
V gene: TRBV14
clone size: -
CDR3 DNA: TGTGCCAGCAGCCACCTGACAGGGGCAAACAATGAGCAGTTCTTC
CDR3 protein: CASSHLTGANNEQFF

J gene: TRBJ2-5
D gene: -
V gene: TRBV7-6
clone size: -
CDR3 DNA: TGTGCCAGCAGCTTAGGGGGTAGCGCCAAAGAGACCCAGTACTTC
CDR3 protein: CASSLGGSAKETQYF

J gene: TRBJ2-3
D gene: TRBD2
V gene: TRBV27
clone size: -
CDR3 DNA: TGTGCCAGCAGTTTGGGACTAGGGAGCACAGATACGCAGTATTTT
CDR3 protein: CASSLGLGSTDTQYF

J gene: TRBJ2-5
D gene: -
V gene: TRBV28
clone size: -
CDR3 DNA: TGTGCCAGCAGTCCCCGGACTACAAAAGAGACCCAGTACTTC
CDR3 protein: CASSPRTTKETQYF

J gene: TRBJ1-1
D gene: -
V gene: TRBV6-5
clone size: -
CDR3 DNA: TGTGCCAGCAGCTCTGACAGAAGGATGAACACTGAAGCTTTCTTT
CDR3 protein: CASSSDRRMNTEAFF

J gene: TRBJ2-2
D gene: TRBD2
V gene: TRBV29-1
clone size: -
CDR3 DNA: TGCAGCGTCGGACTAGCGGGGAGAGTTACCGGGGAGCTGTTTTTT
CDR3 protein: CSVGLAGRVTGELFF

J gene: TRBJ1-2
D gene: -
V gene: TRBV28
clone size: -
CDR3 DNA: TGTGCCAGCAGTTTAGATGAGGGTGTCTATGGCTACACCTTC
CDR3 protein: CASSLDEGVYGYTF

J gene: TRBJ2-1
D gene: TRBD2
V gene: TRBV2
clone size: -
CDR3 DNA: TGTGCCAGCACCGGACTAGCGGGGGGCAATGAGCAGTTCTTC
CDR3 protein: CASTGLAGGNEQFF

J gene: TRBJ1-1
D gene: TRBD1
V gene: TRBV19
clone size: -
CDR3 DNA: TGTGCCAGTAGTATAGGACGCCAGGGGGTCGGCACTGAAGCTTTCTTT
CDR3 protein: CASSIGRQGVGTEAFF

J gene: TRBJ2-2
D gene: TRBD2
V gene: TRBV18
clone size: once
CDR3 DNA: TGTGCCAGCTCACGGGCTAGCGGGAATGGTGAGCTGTTTTTT
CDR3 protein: CASSRASGNGELFF

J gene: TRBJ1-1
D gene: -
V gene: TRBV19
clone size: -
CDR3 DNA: TGTGCCAGTAGTATGCGGTCGTGGGTTGACACTGAAGCTTTCTTT
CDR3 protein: CASSMRSWVDTEAFF

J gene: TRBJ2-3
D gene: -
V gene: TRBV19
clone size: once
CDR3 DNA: TGTGCCAGTAGTTCCGACAGAGGCACAGATACGCAGTATTTT
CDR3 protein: CASSSDRGTDTQYF

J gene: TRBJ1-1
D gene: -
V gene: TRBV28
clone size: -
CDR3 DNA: TGTGCCAGCAGTACCCGGACAGTCATGAACACTGAAGCTTTCTTT
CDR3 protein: CASSTRTVMNTEAFF

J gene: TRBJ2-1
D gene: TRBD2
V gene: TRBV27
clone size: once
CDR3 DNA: TGTGCCAGCAGTCCCGCCGGGACTAGGAGCTCCTACAATGAGCAGTTCTTC
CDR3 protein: CASSPAGTRSSYNEQFF

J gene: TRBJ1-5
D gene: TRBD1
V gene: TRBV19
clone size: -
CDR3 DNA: TGTGCCAGTAGTACGGGGCCCGGGGACAGGGCGGATCAGCCCCAGCATTTT
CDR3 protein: CASSTGPGDRADQPQHF

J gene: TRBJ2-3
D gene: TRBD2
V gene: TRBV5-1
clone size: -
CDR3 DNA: TGCGCCAGCAGCTTGTTCCGCGGGGGGTACGAACGATATAGCACAGATACGCAGTATTTT
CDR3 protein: CASSLFRGGYERYSTDTQYF

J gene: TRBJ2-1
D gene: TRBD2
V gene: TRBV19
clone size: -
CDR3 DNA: TGTGCCAGTAGTCTTTTAGCGGGGAGCTCCTACAATGAGCAGTTCTTC
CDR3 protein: CASSLLAGSSYNEQFF

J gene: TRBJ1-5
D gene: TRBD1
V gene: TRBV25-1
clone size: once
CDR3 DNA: TGTGCCAGCAGTGGGAGACCAAACAGGGGGAGCAATCAGCCCCAGCATTTT
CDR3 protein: CASSGRPNRGSNQPQHF

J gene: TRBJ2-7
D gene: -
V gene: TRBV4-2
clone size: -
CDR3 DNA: TGTGCCAGCAGCGTAGGGGAAGAGGTCTCCTACGAGCAGTACTTC
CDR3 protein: CASSVGEEVSYEQYF

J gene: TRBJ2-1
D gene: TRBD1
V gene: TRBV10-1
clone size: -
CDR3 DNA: TGCGCCAGCAGTGAGACAGGGGGATCCAATGAGCAGTTCTTC
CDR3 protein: CASSETGGSNEQFF

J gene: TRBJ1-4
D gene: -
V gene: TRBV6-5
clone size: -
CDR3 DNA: TGTGCCAGCAGCCACAGGGCTGCTAATGAAAAACTGTTTTTT
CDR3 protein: CASSHRAANEKLFF

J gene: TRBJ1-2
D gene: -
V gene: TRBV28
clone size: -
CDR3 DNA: TGTGCCAGCAGTTTCTTAGAGTTAGATGGCTACACCTTC
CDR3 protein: CASSFLELDGYTF

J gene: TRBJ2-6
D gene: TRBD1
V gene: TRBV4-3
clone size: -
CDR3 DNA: TGCGCCAGCAGCCTCGCGGCTTCAGGGGGCGGTGGGGCCAACGTCCTGACTTTC
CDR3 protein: CASSLAASGGGGANVLTF

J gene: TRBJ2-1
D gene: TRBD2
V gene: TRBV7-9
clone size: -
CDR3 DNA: TGTGCCAGCAGCTTAGCGCTACAGCGGGATAGCTCCTACAATGAGCAGTTCTTC
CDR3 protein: CASSLALQRDSSYNEQFF

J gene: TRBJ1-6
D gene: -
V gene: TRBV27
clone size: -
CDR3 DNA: TGTGCCAGCAGTTTATCCCAGGCCCGCCATTCACCCCTCCACTTT
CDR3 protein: CASSLSQARHSPLHF

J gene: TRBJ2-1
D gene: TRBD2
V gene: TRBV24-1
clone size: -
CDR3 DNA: TGTGCCACCAGTGATTTGGAGGGAGAGTCCAGCGGGAGGGCCGGAGAGCAGTTCTTC
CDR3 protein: CATSDLEGESSGRAGEQFF

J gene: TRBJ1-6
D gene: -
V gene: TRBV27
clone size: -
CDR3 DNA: TGTGCCAGCAGTTTATCTGGGCGCTATAATTCACCCCTCCACTTT
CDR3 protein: CASSLSGRYNSPLHF

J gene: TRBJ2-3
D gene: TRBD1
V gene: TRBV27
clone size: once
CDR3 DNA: TGTGCCAGCAGTCGGGGACAGGGGGGCACAGATACGCAGTATTTT
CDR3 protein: CASSRGQGGTDTQYF

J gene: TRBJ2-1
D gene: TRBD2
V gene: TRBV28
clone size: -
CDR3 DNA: TGTGCCAGCACAGCGGGAGGTTACAATGAGCAGTTCTTC
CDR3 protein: CASTAGGYNEQFF

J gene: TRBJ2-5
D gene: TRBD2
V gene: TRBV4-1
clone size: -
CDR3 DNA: TGCGCCAGCAGCCACACTGGACTAGCGGGAGGAGAGACCCAGTACTTC
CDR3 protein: CASSHTGLAGGETQYF

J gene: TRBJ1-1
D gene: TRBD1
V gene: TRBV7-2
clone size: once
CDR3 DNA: TGTGCCAGCAGCTTCCAGGGACAGTTGAACACTGAAGCTTTCTTT
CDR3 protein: CASSFQGQLNTEAFF

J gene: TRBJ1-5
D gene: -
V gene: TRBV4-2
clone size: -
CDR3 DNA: TGTGCCAGCAGCCAAGATGGTGGGCGAAGTCAGCCCCAGCATTTT
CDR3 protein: CASSQDGGRSQPQHF

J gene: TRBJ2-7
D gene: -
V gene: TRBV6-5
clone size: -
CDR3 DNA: TGTGCCAGCAGTTACTCGACTCCCGGGTTATCCTACGAGCAGTACTTC
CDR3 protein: CASSYSTPGLSYEQYF

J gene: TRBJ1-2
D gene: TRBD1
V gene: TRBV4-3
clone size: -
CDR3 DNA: TGCGCCAGCAGCCGCGGGACAGATTATGGCTACACCTTC
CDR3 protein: CASSRGTDYGYTF

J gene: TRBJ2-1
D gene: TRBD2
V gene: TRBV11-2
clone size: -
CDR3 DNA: TGTGCCAGCAGCGTCAAGACTAGCGGGAGAAACAATGAGCAGTTCTTC
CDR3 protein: CASSVKTSGRNNEQFF

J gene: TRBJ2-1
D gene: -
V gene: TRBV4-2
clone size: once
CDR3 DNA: TGTGCCAGCAGCCAAGAAGGTGGGAGAGGGTATCTGTCTTACAATGAGCAGTTCTTC
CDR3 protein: CASSQEGGRGYLSYNEQFF

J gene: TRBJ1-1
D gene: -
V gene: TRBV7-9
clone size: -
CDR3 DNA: TGTGCCAGCAGCGAACGGGGTGAAGCTTTCTTT
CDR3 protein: CASSERGEAFF